The 5 T cell receptor beta chains below come from one sample, sequenced in a study of OX40 agonist ivuxolimab in advanced cancers. TCRdb's copy holds only in-frame clones and misses some; the assay was immunoSEQ multiplex PCR. The repertoire holds 84,000 or so clones, around 94% seen once, with more than 9.5% in the top ten. The sequencing here drew on CD4+ or CD8+ T cells sorted from blood, taken in a trial of the OX40 agonist ivuxolimab. These receptors all stem from an adult with an advanced solid tumor such as melanoma, head and neck, liver or kidney cancer.

This clone showed up just a few times. The chain uses TRBV9 and TRBJ2-7; D unclear. This CDR3 has 12 residues. CDR1 and CDR2 (germline): SGDLS, YYNGEE. Trimming shortened V by 4 bases and J by 2 bases, and 7 bases separated the two germline ends. The CDR3 is CASSPGAYEQYF. The CDR3 DNA reads as TGTGCCAGCAGCCCGGGTGCCTACGAGCAGTACTTC.

The rearrangement joins TRBV27 to TRBJ2-2, with TRBD2 matching 7 bases. This CDR3 spans 15 amino acids. Germline CDR1 reads MNHEY; CDR2 reads SMNVEV (reference sequence). Germline trimming cut 6 bases from V and 7 bases from J; bases unmatched to any gene: 11. The CDR3 spells CASSYGGGPSGELFF. In nucleotides, the CDR3 is TGTGCCAGCAGCTACGGGGGAGGGCCCAGCGGGGAGCTGTTTTTT.

The chain joins TRBV9 to TRBJ1-1, with D possibly matching TRBD1 (5 bases). Per germline, CDR1 SGDLS and CDR2 YYNGEE. The ends were cut back, 4 bases at V and 7 bases at J, with 11 bases in the middle. The CDR3 is 12 residues long. The CDR3 sequence: CASSSSRVEAFF. The CDR3 region has the DNA TGTGCCAGCAGCTCTAGCAGGGTTGAAGCTTTCTTT. Variable domain in full (rest from reference TRBV9 and TRBJ1-1): DSGVTQTPKHLITATGQRVTLRCSPRSGDLSVYWYQQSLDQGLQFLIQYYNGEERAKGNILERFSAQQFPDLHSELNLSSLELGDSALYFCASSSSRVEAFFGQGTRLTVV.

This chain connects TRBV6-1 to TRBJ1-1; D unresolved. The CDR3 runs 12 residues. Germline values: CDR1 MNHNS, CDR2 SASEGT. Trimming left V 3 bases short and J 4 bases short, with 6 bases between. The CDR3 DNA follows: TGTGCCAGCAGTGACATGAGCACTGAAGCTTTCTTT. Amino acids: CASSDMSTEAFF.

The genes are TRBV5-4 and TRBJ1-1; TRBD1 agrees at 10 bases. V lost 4 bases, J lost 7 bases, and 4 bases stayed unmatched. The CDR3 spans 13 residues. Germline V gives CDR1 SGHNT, CDR2 YYREEE (reference sequence). CDR3: CASSHGTGDEAFF. In nucleotides, the CDR3 is TGTGCCAGCAGCCATGGGACAGGGGATGAAGCTTTCTTT.